The 9 T cell receptor beta chains presented below share a single source sample, sequenced in a study of blood T cell repertoires in COVID-19 (dated by TCRdb to about 2020). The library was built by means of the immunoSEQ multiplex PCR assay. This is the immuneACCESS table as TCRdb keeps it, with only in-frame sequences that have V and J called. A part of the clones is gone; compared with another copy, unresolved V genes explain less than half, and the rest is unexplained. Recorded for this sample are around 65,000 clones; around 86% of them occurred a single time. Over 9.5% of the sample is taken by the ten largest. Sequenced input: peripheral blood. The receptors come from a human donor in a cohort sampled during active COVID-19.

The chain employs TRBV25-1 and TRBJ2-1, with D maybe TRBD1 (5 bases). Germline V lookup: CDR1 MGHDK, CDR2 SYGVNS. The CDR3 is 15 residues long. The V end lost 3 bases, the J end lost 5 bases, and 14 bases lay between the germline ends. The CDR3 DNA reads TGTGCCAGCAGTGAGCCGACAGCCTGGGACAATGAGCAGTTCTTC. Translated, it gives CASSEPTAWDNEQFF.

The gene calls are TRBV3-1 (or the pseudogene TRBV3-2) and TRBJ2-1; tentatively, D is TRBD2 (6 bases). Deletions cut 3 bases from V and 7 bases from J, with 19 bases between. Germline CDR1 is LGHDT and CDR2 is YNNKEL (reference sequence). This CDR3 region has 16 residues. The CDR3 protein is CASSQAPAGQGNEQFF. DNA for the CDR3: TGTGCCAGCAGCCAGGCCCCGGCGGGGCAGGGTAATGAGCAGTTCTTC.

The J gene is TRBJ1-6, the V gene TRBV5-1; no reliable D call. The V gene's germline CDR1 is SGHRS and CDR2 YFSETQ. Trimming shortened V by 0 bases and J by 9 bases, and 10 bases separated the two germline ends. This CDR3 has 14 amino acids. The CDR3 reads CASSLGGKGSPLHF. CDR3 sequence (DNA): TGCGCCAGCAGCTTGGGCGGGAAGGGTTCACCCCTCCACTTT.

V gene TRBV19 combines with J gene TRBJ1-5; no definite D call. Germline-derived CDR1 and CDR2 are LNHDA and SQIVND (reference sequence). V lost 2 bases and J lost 0, with 8 bases in between. The CDR3 totals 15 residues. CDR3 DNA: TGTGCCAGTAGTATAAAGGAGTATAGCAATCAGCCCCAGCATTTT. It specifies CASSIKEYSNQPQHF.

The rearrangement joins TRBV11-2 to TRBJ2-3; the match to TRBD2 covers 8 bases. The CDR3 runs 15 residues. V lost 3 bases, J lost 4 bases, and 6 bases stayed unmatched. Germline CDR1 SGHAT, CDR2 FQNNGV. For the CDR3, the DNA is TGTGCCAGCAGCTTTGTCGGGGGGGCCGCAGATACGCAGTATTTT. This codes for CASSFVGGAADTQYF. Together with reference TRBV11-2 and TRBJ2-3, the CDR3 gives the full variable domain: EAGVAQSPRYKIIEKRQSVAFWCNPISGHATLYWYQQILGQGPKLLIQFQNNGVVDDSQLPKDRFSAERLKGVDSTLKIQPAKLEDSAVYLCASSFVGGAADTQYFGPGTRLTVL.

The chain recombines TRBV5-8 with TRBJ1-6; maybe TRBD1 (5 bases). Trimming left V 4 bases short and J 2 bases short, with 10 bases between. Germline V gives CDR1 SGHTS, CDR2 YDEGEE. The CDR3 spans 15 residues. This CDR3 is CASSVQVTYNSPLHF. The CDR3 nucleotides read TGTGCCAGCAGCGTACAGGTTACCTATAATTCACCCCTCCACTTT. The entire variable domain, with the rest obtained from reference TRBV5-8 and TRBJ1-6, is as follows: EAGVTQSPTHLIKTRGQQATLRCSPISGHTSVYWYQQALGLGLQFLLWYDEGEERNRGNFPPRFSGRQFPNYSSELNVNALELEDSALYLCASSVQVTYNSPLHFGNGTRLTVT.

The chain joins TRBV5-1 to TRBJ2-5, with 12 bases that match TRBD2. Germline V gives CDR1 SGHRS, CDR2 YFSETQ. The CDR3 loop spans 16 amino acids. V trimming: 2 bases; J trimming: 2 bases; junction bases outside the gene matches: 4. CDR3 sequence reads: CASSLLAGGEQETQYF. CDR3 sequence (DNA): TGCGCCAGCAGCTTACTAGCGGGGGGAGAACAAGAGACCCAGTACTTC. The full variable domain, with the rest looked up from reference TRBV5-1 and TRBJ2-5, is KAGVTQTPRYLIKTRGQQVTLSCSPISGHRSVSWYQQTPGQGLQFLFEYFSETQRNKGNFPGRFSGRQFSNSRSEMNVSTLELGDSALYLCASSLLAGGEQETQYFGPGTRLLVL.

Regarding this clone: One junction end does not reproduce the germline sequence, and a read error may be involved. This rearrangement joins TRBV30 to TRBJ1-2; D unclear. The length of the CDR3 is 12 residues. The germline gives CDR1 GTSNPN, CDR2 SVGIG (reference sequence). The CDR3 DNA sequence: TGTGCCGGGAGCCAAATACTCTATGGCTACACCTTC. As protein: CAGSQILYGYTF. The full variable domain, completed using reference TRBV30 and TRBJ1-2, is SQTIHQWPATLVQPVGSPLSLECTVEGTSNPNLYWYRQAAGRGLQLLFYSVGIGQISSEVPQNLSASRPQDRQFILSSKKLLLSDSGFYLCAGSQILYGYTFGSGTRLTVV.

The rearrangement links TRBV28 to TRBJ2-3, with 8 bases identical to TRBD1. The CDR3 length is 19 residues. CDR1 and CDR2 from the germline V gene are MDHEN and SYDVKM. Germline trimming cut 6 bases from V and 1 base from J; bases unmatched to any gene: 18. The CDR3 DNA is TGTGCCAGCAGCGCTTACTATGGCACCGACAGGGGCGGCACAGATACGCAGTATTTT. Translating it yields CASSAYYGTDRGGTDTQYF. The entire variable domain, with the rest obtained from reference TRBV28 and TRBJ2-3, is as follows: DVKVTQSSRYLVKRTGEKVFLECVQDMDHENMFWYRQDPGLGLRLIYFSYDVKMKEKGDIPEGYSVSREKKERFSLILESASTNQTSMYLCASSAYYGTDRGGTDTQYFGPGTRLTVL.